This T cell receptor beta chain derives from a study of blood T cell repertoires in COVID-19. Study-wide background: Sample material is recorded as cDNA or gDNA derived from T cells, B-cell-depleted T cells, or PBMCs.

This clone has only one observation. The V segment lost 5 bases and the J segment 4 bases; nucleotides outside the gene matches: 12. From germline, CDR1 is LNHDA and CDR2 SQIVND (reference sequence). There are 17 residues in the CDR3. Source study methods: Amplification from reference gene primers served as the basis for estimated nucleated cell counts. The protocol was immunoSEQ multiplex PCR, while the TCRdb copy is restricted to in-frame clones and leaves out a portion. D and trimming were read from the DNA, whereas the V and J calls and clone size are those reported in that table. The sample lists under 150,000 clones; approximately 83% were seen once.

This clonotype originated in a woman in her forties or fifties who had recovered from COVID-19. The rearrangement joins TRBV19 to TRBJ1-5, with 9 bases lining up with TRBD1. The specimen sequenced was peripheral blood. The CDR3 coding sequence is TGTGCCAGTAGTTCGTCGCCGGGACAGGGTTTGAATCAGCCCCAGCATTTT. Encoded protein: CASSSSPGQGLNQPQHF. The full variable domain, with the rest looked up from reference TRBV19 and TRBJ1-5, is DGGITQSPKYLFRKEGQNVTLSCEQNLNHDAMYWYRQDPGQGLRLIYYSQIVNDFQKGDIAEGYSVSREKKESFPLTVTSAQKNPTAFYLCASSSSPGQGLNQPQHFGDGTRLSIL.